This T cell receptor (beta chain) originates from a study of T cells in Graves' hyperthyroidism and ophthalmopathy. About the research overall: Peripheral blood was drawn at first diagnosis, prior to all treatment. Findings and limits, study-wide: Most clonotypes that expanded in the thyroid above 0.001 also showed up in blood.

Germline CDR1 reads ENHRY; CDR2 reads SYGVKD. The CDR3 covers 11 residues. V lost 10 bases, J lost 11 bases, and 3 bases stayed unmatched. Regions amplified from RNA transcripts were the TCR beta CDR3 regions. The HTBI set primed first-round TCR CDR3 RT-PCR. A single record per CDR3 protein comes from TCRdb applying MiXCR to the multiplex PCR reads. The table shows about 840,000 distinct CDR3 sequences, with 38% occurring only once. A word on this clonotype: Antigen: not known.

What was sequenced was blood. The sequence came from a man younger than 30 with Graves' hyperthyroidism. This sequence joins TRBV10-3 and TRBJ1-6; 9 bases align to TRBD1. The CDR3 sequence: CATGTGPPLHF. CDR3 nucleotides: TGTGCCACCGGGACAGGGCCACCCCTCCACTTT.